The 32 T cell receptor beta chains reported below all come from one sample, sequenced in a study of blood T cells in healthy people across ages. Together with a sample-barcoded 5' primer, a J-beta primer mix was included in a second PCR lasting roughly 6 to 12 cycles. TCRdb passed the 5' RACE reads through MiXCR, listing each CDR3 protein once. Among approximately 810,000 distinct CDR3 sequences listed, under 40% were seen once. The material sequenced was blood. These receptors were obtained from a young man in good health.

This clonotype was observed a single time. Sequence at one end of the junction differs from germline and may be a read error. CDR3 loop: CASSQGAEYGYIF. DNA for the CDR3: TGCGCCAGCAGCCAAGGGGCGGAATATGGCTACATCTTC. J is TRBJ1-2 and V is TRBV4-3; the D is unclear. Germline V lookup: CDR1 LGHNA, CDR2 YSLEER. This CDR3 has 13 residues.

The sample holds many counts of this clonotype. This chain uses TRBV12-3 or TRBV12-4 with TRBJ2-1; 15 nucleotides match TRBD2. V shed 11 bases, J shed 4 bases, and the junction held 3 bases outside the gene matches. The CDR3 is 14 residues long. The CDR3 loop is CAGGTSGGYNEQFF. CDR3 coding DNA: TGTGCCGGGGGGACTAGCGGGGGGTACAATGAGCAGTTCTTC.

The CDR3: CSSLEGQSNYGYTF. The CDR3 nucleotides are TGCAGTTCTCTAGAGGGCCAGTCTAACTATGGCTACACCTTC. V and J are TRBV20-1 and TRBJ1-2; D ambiguous. Per germline, CDR1 DFQATT and CDR2 SNEGSKA (reference sequence). The CDR3 is 14 amino acids. Between the trimmed V and J ends, which lost 8 bases and 0 bases, there was a span of 16 bases.

This clonotype came up many times. The chain has TRBV6-2 or TRBV6-3 and TRBJ2-5; 8 bases are shared with TRBD2. The V gene's germline CDR1 is MNHEY and CDR2 SVGEGT. CDR3 length equals 14 residues. V was clipped by 6 bases and J by 2 bases; unmatched bases: 5. CDR3 sequence: CASSYSGGQETQYF. Here the CDR3 DNA reads TGTGCCAGCAGCTACAGCGGGGGTCAAGAGACCCAGTACTTC.

The V call is TRBV5-1, the J call TRBJ1-1; unclear D gene. The V end was cut by 4 bases, the J end by 1 base, with 11 bases between. The CDR3 has 14 amino acids. The V gene's germline CDR1 is SGHRS and CDR2 YFSETQ. The CDR3: CASSGQVTNTEAFF. In nucleotides, the CDR3 is TGCGCCAGCAGCGGGCAGGTGACGAACACTGAAGCTTTCTTT.

This chain connects TRBV5-1 to TRBJ2-3; no clear D. In germline, CDR1 is SGHRS, CDR2 YFSETQ. The CDR3 runs to 14 residues. The V gene lost 5 bases and the J gene lost 3 bases, with 13 bases spanning the gap. The CDR3 DNA reads TGCGCCAGCAGTGTTCGGCCACAGACAGATACGCAGTATTTT. Amino acids: CASSVRPQTDTQYF. The variable domain in full, completed from reference TRBV5-1 and TRBJ2-3, reads KAGVTQTPRYLIKTRGQQVTLSCSPISGHRSVSWYQQTPGQGLQFLFEYFSETQRNKGNFPGRFSGRQFSNSRSEMNVSTLELGDSALYLCASSVRPQTDTQYFGPGTRLTVL.

DNA for the CDR3: TGTGCCATCGACTCGGGCAGGGGCCCGGAGGAGCGGGCGACCTACAATGAGCAGTTCTTC. Translation gives CAIDSGRGPEERATYNEQFF. The chain links TRBV10-3 to TRBJ2-1; D may match TRBD1 or TRBD2 (6 bases each). Germline loops: CDR1 ENHRY, CDR2 SYGVKD. The CDR3 is 20 residues long. Trimming removed 8 bases from V and 2 bases from J, with 31 bases in between.

Concerning this clonotype: A read error may be the cause here, since a much bigger clone is one base away. This chain joins TRBV20-1 and TRBJ2-3; weak D call: TRBD2 (6 bases). The CDR3 has 16 amino acids. Germline CDR1 is DFQATT and CDR2 is SNEGSKA (reference sequence). Trimming took off 5 bases at V and 4 bases at J, with 22 bases between the two ends. CDR3 DNA sequence: TGCAGTGCTCTACCCGGGACTGGCGGACACGCAGATACGCAGTATTTT. It specifies CSALPGTGGHADTQYF.

At least ten counts were recorded for this clonotype. This chain links TRBV12-3 or TRBV12-4 with TRBJ2-3; TRBD2 matches at 12 bases. CDR3 length equals 17 residues. Unmatched junction bases numbered 9, after V lost 6 bases and J lost 2 bases. DNA for the CDR3: TGTGCCAGCAGGCAGATCACTAGCGGGGGGAACACAGATACGCAGTATTTT. Its translation: CASRQITSGGNTDTQYF.

This chain uses TRBV29-1 with TRBJ2-3; possibly TRBD2 for D (5 bases). The V gene lost 7 bases and the J gene lost 0 bases, with 11 bases spanning the gap. The CDR3 is 13 amino acids. Germline CDR1 SQVTM, CDR2 ANQGSEA. The CDR3 DNA follows: TGCAGCGCTCAAGCGGACAGCACAGATACGCAGTATTTT. It specifies CSAQADSTDTQYF.

V gene TRBV15 combines with J gene TRBJ2-1, with TRBD1 matching 7 bases. The CDR3 has 16 amino acids. V shed 5 bases and J 7 bases; nucleotides not matched to a gene: 14. Per the germline V gene, CDR1 is LNHNV and CDR2 is YYDKDF (reference sequence). The CDR3 spells CATSRARDSPMNEQFF. The DNA for the CDR3 is TGTGCCACCAGCCGGGCCCGGGACAGTCCTATGAATGAGCAGTTCTTC.

Remarks on this clonotype: Possible read error: a much larger clone is one base away. The CDR3 does not close with the conserved phenylalanine or tryptophan, likely indicating a read error. V gene TRBV12-3 or TRBV12-4 combines with J gene TRBJ2-3, with D hard to call. The CDR3 has 16 amino acids. V dropped 7 bases and J dropped 0 bases, with 17 bases sitting between them. The CDR3 loop reads CASTSWAQASTDTQYS. The CDR3 nucleotides read TGTGCCAGCACTTCTTGGGCCCAGGCTAGCACAGATACGCAGTATTCT.

V usage is TRBV20-1 and J usage is TRBJ2-7; the D gene is possibly TRBD2 (6 bases). Per the germline V gene, CDR1 is DFQATT and CDR2 is SNEGSKA (reference sequence). The germline V and J ends were trimmed by 6 bases and 0 bases, with 12 bases remaining between them. This CDR3 comprises 13 residues. CDR3 amino acids: CSAAETSSYEQYF. The CDR3 DNA follows: TGCAGTGCCGCGGAGACTAGCTCCTACGAGCAGTACTTC.

The J gene is TRBJ1-2, the V gene TRBV6-6, with D perhaps matching TRBD1 (6 bases). The CDR3 loop spans 12 amino acids. V lost 8 bases, J lost 7 bases, and 14 bases lay in between. Germline values: CDR1 MNHNY, CDR2 SVGAGI (reference sequence). CDR3 DNA sequence: TGTGCCAGCGACCAGGGGAAGGTTGGCTACACCTTC. Its protein product is CASDQGKVGYTF.

The chain carries TRBV5-5 and TRBJ2-7; no definite D call. CDR1 is SGHKS, CDR2 YYEKEE, per germline (reference sequence). V gave up 3 bases and J gave up 4 bases, with 14 bases separating them. This CDR3 comprises 14 residues. In DNA, the CDR3 is TGTGCCAGCAGCTACTCCGAGGCAAGGTACGAGCAGTACTTC. Its translation is CASSYSEARYEQYF.

This chain joins TRBV7-9 and TRBJ1-2, with 7 nucleotides matching TRBD1. The CDR3 contains 19 residues. The ends lost 5 bases at V and 4 bases at J; junction bases unmatched: 22. Germline V CDR1 and CDR2: SEHNR, FQNEAQ (reference sequence). The CDR3 region is CASSDSPGPGTEIFYGYTF. In DNA form, the CDR3 reads TGTGCCAGCAGCGATAGCCCGGGCCCCGGGACAGAGATTTTCTATGGCTACACCTTC.

On this clonotype itself: The junction shows a germline mismatch at one end, possibly a read error. V and J are TRBV5-1 and TRBJ1-1; tentatively, D is TRBD1 (5 bases). Germline V CDR1 and CDR2: SGHRS, YFSETQ. The CDR3 loop spans 15 amino acids. CDR3 residues: CANSLDSGVGTEAFF. CDR3 coding DNA: TGCGCCAACAGCTTGGACTCGGGGGTTGGCACTGAAGCTTTCTTT. The variable domain in full, completed from reference TRBV5-1 and TRBJ1-1, reads KAGVTQTPRYLIKTRGQQVTLSCSPISGHRSVSWYQQTPGQGLQFLFEYFSETQRNKGNFPGRFSGRQFSNSRSEMNVSTLELGDSALYLCANSLDSGVGTEAFFGQGTRLTVV.

The chain combines TRBV10-3 with TRBJ1-1; TRBD1 might be the D (6 bases). The CDR3 is made up of 17 amino acids. Trimming took off 4 bases at V and 3 bases at J, with 21 bases between the two ends. The germline V gene has CDR1 ENHRY and CDR2 SYGVKD. CDR3 region: CAISGQVPGGVYTEAFF. In DNA form, the CDR3 reads TGTGCCATCAGTGGACAGGTCCCCGGGGGGGTGTACACTGAAGCTTTCTTT.

The chain links TRBV18 to TRBJ2-1; D is undetermined. The CDR3 loop spans 15 amino acids. Germline V gene lookup returns CDR1 KGHSH and CDR2 LQKENI. V dropped 3 bases and J dropped 10 bases, with 19 bases sitting between them. CDR3 sequence (DNA): TGTGCCAGCTCACCGCAAGTGGGCCCCAATAAGGAGCAGTTCTTC. It yields the protein CASSPQVGPNKEQFF.

A few counts support this clonotype. The chain links TRBV20-1 to TRBJ2-5; 7 bases match TRBD1. V was pared by 7 bases and J by 0 bases, with 11 bases of the junction left unmatched. The germline CDR1 and CDR2 sequences are DFQATT and SNEGSKA (reference sequence). The CDR3 is 15 amino acids. CDR3 region: CSVPQTGDHQETQYF. DNA for the CDR3: TGCAGTGTCCCGCAAACAGGGGACCACCAAGAGACCCAGTACTTC.

The rearrangement uses TRBV7-2 and TRBJ1-2; no clear D gene. This CDR3 has 13 amino acids. Per the germline V gene, CDR1 is SGHTA and CDR2 is FQGNSA. CDR3 amino acids: CATTPGRVYGYTF. The CDR3 DNA sequence: TGTGCTACGACCCCCGGGAGGGTCTACGGCTACACCTTC.

This clonotype was recorded many times. The chain has TRBV10-3 and TRBJ2-3; 7 bases are shared with TRBD2. Germline CDR1 reads ENHRY; CDR2 reads SYGVKD. Losses at the gene ends were 0 bases for V and 0 bases for J; bases not matched to a gene: 3. This CDR3 has 16 residues. The CDR3 sequence: CAISESREGSTDTQYF. DNA for the CDR3: TGTGCCATCAGTGAGTCGAGGGAGGGTAGCACAGATACGCAGTATTTT.

On this clonotype: With a much larger clone just one base away, this may be a read error. The chain is built from TRBV25-1 and TRBJ1-6, with D unresolved. CDR1 and CDR2 (germline): MGHDK, SYGVNS. This CDR3 has 13 amino acids. Trimming removed 4 bases at V and 6 bases at J, with 7 bases between. CDR3 nucleotide sequence: TGTGCCAGCAGTGGGGCCAGTAATTCACCCCTCCACTTT. Encoded protein: CASSGASNSPLHF. The full variable domain, with the rest looked up from reference TRBV25-1 and TRBJ1-6, is EADIYQTPRYLVIGTGKKITLECSQTMGHDKMYWYQQDPGMELHLIHYSYGVNSTEKGDLSSESTVSRIRTEHFPLTLESARPSHTSQYLCASSGASNSPLHFGNGTRLTVT.

This clonotype was picked up one time. A much larger clone lies one base from this, so it may be a read error. This sequence joins TRBV6-2 or TRBV6-3 and TRBJ2-4; 7 bases are a match to TRBD1. V was pared by 7 bases and J by 15 bases, with 18 bases of the junction left unmatched. Germline V gene sequence: CDR1 MNHEY, CDR2 SVGEGT. The CDR3 sequence is 14 residues long. The CDR3 bases are TGTGCCAGCACAAGAGACAGGGTTTCCTACGAGCGGTACTTC. It translates to CASTRDRVSYERYF.

This sequence joins TRBV10-3 and TRBJ2-1; 9 positions match TRBD1. This CDR3 is 16 amino acids long. CDR1 and CDR2 (germline): ENHRY, SYGVKD. The ends lost 3 bases at V and 4 bases at J; junction bases unmatched: 7. The CDR3 here is CAISDGTGQGYNEQFF. CDR3 sequence (DNA): TGTGCCATCAGTGATGGGACGGGACAGGGATACAATGAGCAGTTCTTC.

CDR3 DNA sequence: TGTGCCAGCAGCCCCAGGGGCTGGGATCAGCCCCAGCATTTT. Its protein product is CASSPRGWDQPQHF. The chain uses TRBV4-2 and TRBJ1-5; D might be TRBD1 (6 bases). CDR3 size: 14 residues. Deletions cut 4 bases from V and 5 bases from J, with 12 bases between. Germline-derived CDR1 and CDR2 are LGHNA and YNFKEQ.

The genes are TRBV20-1 and TRBJ1-2; D not resolved. The CDR3 length is 12 residues. V lost 4 bases and J 7 bases, leaving 13 bases between the germline ends. The V gene's germline CDR1 is DFQATT and CDR2 SNEGSKA (reference sequence). DNA for the CDR3: TGCAGTGCTACCCCCGGCGTGGGTGGCTACACCTTC. Its protein is CSATPGVGGYTF.

This clonotype showed up many times. The J gene is TRBJ2-1, the V gene TRBV10-3; D unclear. Trimming took off 6 bases at V and 6 bases at J, with 6 bases between the two ends. The CDR3 has 11 amino acids. CDR1 and CDR2 from the germline V gene are ENHRY and SYGVKD. CDR3 nucleotide sequence: TGTGCCATCAGCGTGACCAATGAGCAGTTCTTC. Its protein product is CAISVTNEQFF.

V and J are TRBV7-6 and TRBJ1-5; no reliable D call. Germline V CDR1 and CDR2: SGHVS, FNYEAQ. Trimming took 1 base from V and 4 from J, leaving 11 bases between them. The CDR3 is 15 amino acids. DNA of the CDR3: TGTGCCAGCAGCTTAGAAGCGACCGATAATCAGCCCCAGCATTTT. It yields the protein CASSLEATDNQPQHF.

This clonotype was detected only once. This chain joins TRBV11-2 and TRBJ2-1; TRBD2 agrees at 11 bases. TRBJ2-7 explains the end of the DNA better; the J call may be wrong. The CDR3 has 15 amino acids. Germline CDR1 SGHAT, CDR2 FQNNGV. CDR3 sequence: CASSSPSGGHNEQYF. CDR3 coding DNA: TGTGCCAGCAGCTCCCCTAGCGGGGGGCACAATGAGCAGTACTTC.

V gene TRBV4-2 combines with J gene TRBJ1-1; maybe TRBD1 (5 bases). This CDR3 has 14 amino acids. V was trimmed by 4 bases and J by 1 base, leaving 10 bases between them. Germline values: CDR1 LGHNA, CDR2 YNFKEQ. DNA of the CDR3: TGTGCCAGCAGCCCCAATACAGGGAACACTGAAGCTTTCTTT. Amino acids: CASSPNTGNTEAFF.

The V and J genes are TRBV6-5 and TRBJ2-1; 12 bases line up with TRBD2. Germline-derived CDR1 and CDR2 are MNHEY and SVGAGI. The CDR3 consists of 17 residues. The junction had 11 bases not matched to a gene; V was cut back by 4 bases and J by 7 bases. The CDR3 loop is CASSFTSGGRYKNEQFF. CDR3 bases: TGTGCCAGCAGTTTCACTAGCGGGGGGAGGTATAAGAATGAGCAGTTCTTC.